Described below is a single T cell receptor beta chain sequence and its context. With random hexamers, about 0.5 to 1 ug RNA was reverse transcribed. Each CDR3 protein is one row after TCRdb ran MiXCR on the immunoSEQ multiplex PCR reads. Among 210,000 or so distinct CDR3 sequences, about 94% were seen once, and the ten largest hold approximately 0.15%. This entry comes from a study of CD8 T cells in Susac syndrome. V lost 0 bases and J lost 8, with 15 bases in between. The germline CDR1 and CDR2 sequences are SGHKS and YYEKEE (reference sequence). This CDR3 is built from 15 residues. The source is a human donor with Susac syndrome. The specimen was CD4+ T cells from PBMCs. The V gene is TRBV5-5, the J gene TRBJ2-1, with D possibly being TRBD2 (6 bases). CDR3 in DNA: TGTGCCAGCAGCTTGGGTTCGGGAGCAGACGATGAGCAGTTCTTC. It yields the protein CASSLGSGADDEQFF.